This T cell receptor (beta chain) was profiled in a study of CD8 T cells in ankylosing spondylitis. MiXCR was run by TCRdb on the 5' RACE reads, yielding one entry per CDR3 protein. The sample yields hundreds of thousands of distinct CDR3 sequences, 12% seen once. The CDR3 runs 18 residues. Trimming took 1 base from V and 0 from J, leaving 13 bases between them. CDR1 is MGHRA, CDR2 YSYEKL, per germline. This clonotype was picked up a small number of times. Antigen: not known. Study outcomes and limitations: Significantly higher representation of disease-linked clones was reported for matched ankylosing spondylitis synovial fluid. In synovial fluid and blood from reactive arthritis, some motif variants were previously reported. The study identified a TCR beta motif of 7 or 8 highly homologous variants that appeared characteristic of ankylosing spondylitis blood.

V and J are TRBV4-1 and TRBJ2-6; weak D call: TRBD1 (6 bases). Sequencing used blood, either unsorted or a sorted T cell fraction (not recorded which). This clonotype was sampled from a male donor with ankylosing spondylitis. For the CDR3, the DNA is TGCGCCAGCAGCCAAGCTCCGGGACATCGCTCTGGGGCCAACGTCCTGACTTTC. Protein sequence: CASSQAPGHRSGANVLTF.